This record looks at one T cell receptor (beta chain) sequence and its context. The PCR employed 60 Vbeta primers together with 13 Jbeta primers. Source study methods: In a later analysis, the count reached 75 million to 90 million unique TCR beta chains, with roughly 11 million shared. Assay used: immunoSEQ multiplex PCR; TCRdb lists only in-frame clones, some missing. V, J and clone size reflect that table, while D and trimming were determined from the DNA. The sample table includes about 150,000 clones. The donors were healthy bone marrow donors. V was pared by 8 bases and J by 6 bases, with 14 bases between. CDR1 and CDR2 from the germline V gene are MNHNS and SASEGT. The CDR3 is 13 amino acids. These data come from a study of cytomegalovirus exposure and HLA in healthy donors.

The sequenced material came from PBMCs. The genes are TRBV6-1 and TRBJ2-1, with D tentatively TRBD2 (7 bases). The TCR sequence derives from a woman aged 50 to 65 in good health and CMV-seronegative. CDR3: CASLGGLGNEQFF. CDR3 DNA sequence: TGTGCCAGCCTCGGGGGGCTTGGCAATGAGCAGTTCTTC.